Below, 2 T cell receptor beta chains from the same sample are listed, as sequenced in a study of response to subunit inactivated influenza vaccine. TCRdb reprocessed the RT-PCR reads with MiXCR, giving one entry per CDR3 protein. This sample yields about 480,000 distinct CDR3 sequences, of which approximately 11% are seen a single time; more than 10% belongs to the top ten. This material consisted of PBMCs from blood, taken roughly 47 days after vaccination. All receptors derive from a man aged 50 to 59 who received an inactivated influenza vaccine.

This clonotype was seen at least ten times. This chain connects TRBV7-6 to TRBJ2-3, with TRBD2 matching 7 bases. Per germline, CDR1 SGHVS and CDR2 FNYEAQ. V was pared by 5 bases and J by 9 bases, with 17 bases of the junction left unmatched. The CDR3 is 16 amino acids. DNA of the CDR3: TGTGCCAGCAGCGGCTCTAGCGGCCTTAGCGGAGGGACGCAGTATTTT. Its translation is CASSGSSGLSGGTQYF.

The chain uses TRBV11-2 and TRBJ1-1; no firm D call. From germline, CDR1 is SGHAT and CDR2 FQNNGV. This CDR3 comprises 13 residues. Trimming removed 3 bases from V and 7 bases from J, with 12 bases in between. CDR3 region: CASSFRGVSEAFF. Here the CDR3 DNA reads TGTGCCAGCAGCTTTCGAGGAGTCAGTGAAGCTTTCTTT.